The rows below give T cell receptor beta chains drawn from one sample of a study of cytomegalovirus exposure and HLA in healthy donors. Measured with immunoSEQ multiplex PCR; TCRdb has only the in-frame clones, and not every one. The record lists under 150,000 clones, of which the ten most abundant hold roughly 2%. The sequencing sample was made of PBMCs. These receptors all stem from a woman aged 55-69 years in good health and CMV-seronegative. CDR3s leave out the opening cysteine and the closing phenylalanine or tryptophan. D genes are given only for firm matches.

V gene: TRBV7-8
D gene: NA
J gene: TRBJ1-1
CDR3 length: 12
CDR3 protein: ASSWLQGNTEAF

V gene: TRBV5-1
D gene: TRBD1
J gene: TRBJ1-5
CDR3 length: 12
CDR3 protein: ASSTGTGQQPQH

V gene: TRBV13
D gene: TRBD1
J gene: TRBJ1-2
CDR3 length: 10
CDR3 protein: ASSPWDRWDT

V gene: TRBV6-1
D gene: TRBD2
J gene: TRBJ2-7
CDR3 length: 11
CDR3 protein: ASRTSGEYEQY

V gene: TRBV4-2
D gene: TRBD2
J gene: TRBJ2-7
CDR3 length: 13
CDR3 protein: ASSQGSSGSYEQY

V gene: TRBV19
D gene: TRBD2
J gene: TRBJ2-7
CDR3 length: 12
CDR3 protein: ASRSSGSSYEQY

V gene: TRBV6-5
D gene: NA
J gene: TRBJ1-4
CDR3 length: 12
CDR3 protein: ASRETGRGEKLF

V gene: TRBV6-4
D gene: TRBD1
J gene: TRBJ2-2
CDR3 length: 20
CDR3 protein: ASSDNRDRRLGARLNTGELF

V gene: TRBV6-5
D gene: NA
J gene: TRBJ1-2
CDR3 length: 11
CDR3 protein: ASSYSLFDGYT

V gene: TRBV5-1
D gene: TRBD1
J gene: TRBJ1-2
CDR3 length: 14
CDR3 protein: ASSSRTGGTGHGYT

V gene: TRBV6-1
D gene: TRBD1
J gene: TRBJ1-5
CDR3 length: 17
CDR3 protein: ASSESRGPGENSNQPQH

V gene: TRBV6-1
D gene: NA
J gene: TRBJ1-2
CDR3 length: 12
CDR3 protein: ASIILRGADGYT

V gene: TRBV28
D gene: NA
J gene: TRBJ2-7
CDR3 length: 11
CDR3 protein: ASSFLSGYEQY

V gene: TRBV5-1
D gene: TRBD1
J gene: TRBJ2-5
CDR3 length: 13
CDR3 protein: ASSNRQGAGGTQY

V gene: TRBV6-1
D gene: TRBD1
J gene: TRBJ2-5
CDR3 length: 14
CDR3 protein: ASSEFRGGHGETQY

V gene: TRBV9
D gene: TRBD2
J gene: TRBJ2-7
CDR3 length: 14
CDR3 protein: ASSAQPSGIPNEQY

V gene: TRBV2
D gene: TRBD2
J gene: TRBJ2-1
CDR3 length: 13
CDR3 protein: ASSAGTTHLNEQF

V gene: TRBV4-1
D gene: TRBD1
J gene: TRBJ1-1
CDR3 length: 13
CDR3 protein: ASSQARQGVTEAF

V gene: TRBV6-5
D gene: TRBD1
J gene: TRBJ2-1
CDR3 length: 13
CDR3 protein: ASSYGQGAYNEQF

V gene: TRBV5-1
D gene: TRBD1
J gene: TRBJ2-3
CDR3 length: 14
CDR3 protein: ASSSRPGQSTDTQY

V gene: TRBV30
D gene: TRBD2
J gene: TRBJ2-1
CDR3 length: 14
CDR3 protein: ACQWKGLAGYNEQF

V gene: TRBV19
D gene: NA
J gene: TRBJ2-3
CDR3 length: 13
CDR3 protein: ASSMRSPRTDTQY

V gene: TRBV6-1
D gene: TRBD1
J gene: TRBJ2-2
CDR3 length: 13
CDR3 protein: ASSPTGRGSGELF

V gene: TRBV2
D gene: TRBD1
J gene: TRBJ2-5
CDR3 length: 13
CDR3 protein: ASSTAGGLQETQY

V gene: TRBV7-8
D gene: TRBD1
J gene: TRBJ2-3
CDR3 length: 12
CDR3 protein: ASSARQGADTQY

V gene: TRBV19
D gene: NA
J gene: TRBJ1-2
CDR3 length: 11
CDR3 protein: ASSSTVNYGYT

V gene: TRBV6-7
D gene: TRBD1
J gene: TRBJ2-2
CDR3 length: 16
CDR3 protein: ASSYSMATGINTGELF

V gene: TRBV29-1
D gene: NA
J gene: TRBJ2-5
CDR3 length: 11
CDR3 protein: SVDLGAYETQY

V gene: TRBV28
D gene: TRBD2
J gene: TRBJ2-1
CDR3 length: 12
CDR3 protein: ASILAGPYNEQF

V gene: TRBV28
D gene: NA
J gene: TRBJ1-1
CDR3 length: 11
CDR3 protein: ASSLATDTEAF

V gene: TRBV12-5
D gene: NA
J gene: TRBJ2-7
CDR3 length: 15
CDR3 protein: ASGQMSNSFGSYEQY

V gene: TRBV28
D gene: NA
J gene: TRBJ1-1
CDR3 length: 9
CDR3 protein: ASSLSTEAF

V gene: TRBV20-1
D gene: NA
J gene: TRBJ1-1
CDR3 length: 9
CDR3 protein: SAGADTEAF

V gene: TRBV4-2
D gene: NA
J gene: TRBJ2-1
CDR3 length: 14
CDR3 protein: ASSQAGTSSYNEQF

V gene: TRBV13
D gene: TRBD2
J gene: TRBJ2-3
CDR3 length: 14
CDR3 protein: ASSPGGTSGTDTQY

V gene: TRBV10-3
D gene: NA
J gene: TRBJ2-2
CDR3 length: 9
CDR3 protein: ATRATGELF